The 10 T cell receptor beta chains below were found in one sample sequenced in a study of shared clonotypes between healthy human individuals. Clones were read by immunoSEQ multiplex PCR, and TCRdb kept only the in-frame ones, dropping some. Of over 1.4 million clones listed, 95% to 97% are singletons. The material sequenced was naive CD4+ T cells sorted from blood. Subset: CD45RA+ positively selected. These receptor sequences come from a man younger than 40 in good health.

The V gene is TRBV25-1, the J gene TRBJ2-7, with 10 bases aligning to TRBD1. With 7 bases clipped from V and 5 bases from J, the junction kept 8 bases outside the gene matches. The CDR3 covers 14 residues. The germline V gene encodes CDR1 MGHDK and CDR2 SYGVNS. The CDR3 region is CASIRPGQGNEQYF. The CDR3 nucleotides are TGTGCCAGCATCCGACCGGGACAGGGGAACGAGCAGTACTTC.

This chain connects TRBV29-1 to TRBJ2-3; 12 bases are shared with TRBD2. The CDR3 has 16 residues. Germline V gene lookup returns CDR1 SQVTM and CDR2 ANQGSEA. Unmatched junction bases numbered 10, after V lost 4 bases and J lost 5 bases. The DNA of the CDR3 is TGCAGCGTTGCTCTAGCGGGAGGGGTCCGGGGAGATACGCAGTATTTT. This encodes CSVALAGGVRGDTQYF.

V usage is TRBV4-2 and J usage is TRBJ2-3; 9 bases match TRBD2. In germline, CDR1 is LGHNA, CDR2 YNFKEQ. The V segment lost 2 bases and the J segment 1 base; nucleotides outside the gene matches: 7. The CDR3 has 17 residues. The CDR3 spells CASSQRKASGGTDTQYF. The CDR3 DNA reads TGTGCCAGCAGCCAAAGAAAGGCTAGCGGGGGCACAGATACGCAGTATTTT.

The chain employs TRBV7-9 and TRBJ1-2; the match to TRBD1 covers 7 bases. This CDR3 spans 15 amino acids. With V trimmed by 5 bases and J by 2 bases, 8 bases remained unmatched. Germline loops: CDR1 SEHNR, CDR2 FQNEAQ (reference sequence). The CDR3 DNA follows: TGTGCCAGCAGCCCCTCAGGGGGTGGGAACTATGGCTACACCTTC. Translation: CASSPSGGGNYGYTF.

The V and J genes are TRBV5-4 and TRBJ2-7, with 9 bases that match TRBD1. The CDR3 is 14 amino acids. V gave up 4 bases and J gave up 5 bases; unmatched junction bases: 7. Germline lookup yields CDR1 SGHNT and CDR2 YYREEE (reference sequence). CDR3 sequence: CASSAGQGLNEQYF. CDR3 in DNA: TGTGCCAGCAGCGCGGGACAGGGTTTGAACGAGCAGTACTTC.

This clone has a single count. This chain uses TRBV4-3 with TRBJ2-3; D possibly uses TRBD1 or TRBD2 (6 bases each). The germline CDR1 and CDR2 sequences are LGHNA and YSLEER. The CDR3 has 16 residues. The ends were cut back, 0 bases at V and 0 bases at J, with 10 bases in the middle. The CDR3 region is CASSQEQGLSTDTQYF. The CDR3 coding sequence is TGCGCCAGCAGCCAAGAACAGGGACTTAGCACAGATACGCAGTATTTT.

The CDR3 is CASSESGTSGSSTDTQYF. Written as DNA, the CDR3 is TGCGCCAGCAGTGAGTCCGGGACTAGCGGGAGTTCGACAGATACGCAGTATTTT. The rearrangement links TRBV10-1 to TRBJ2-3, with 14 nucleotides matching TRBD2. This CDR3 region has 18 residues. The germline V gene encodes CDR1 WNHNN and CDR2 SYGVQD (reference sequence). J gave up 3 bases and V 0 bases, and 5 bases lay outside the gene matches.

This sequence joins TRBV10-3 and TRBJ1-2; D gene ambiguous. Trimming took off 8 bases at V and 7 bases at J, with 11 bases between the two ends. There are 11 residues in the CDR3. The germline gives CDR1 ENHRY, CDR2 SYGVKD. CDR3 residues: CAISTSAGYTF. The CDR3 coding sequence is TGTGCCATCTCGACCAGTGCTGGCTACACCTTC.

As for this clone: This sample also contains other DNA sequences that code for the same CDR3. The V and J genes are TRBV29-1 and TRBJ1-3; D unclear. Germline CDR1 SQVTM, CDR2 ANQGSEA. The V gene lost 4 bases and the J gene lost 1 base, with 5 bases spanning the gap. CDR3 length: 12 amino acids. The CDR3 is CSVGGSGNTIYF. The DNA for the CDR3 is TGCAGCGTTGGAGGATCTGGAAACACCATATATTTT.

This sequence joins TRBV18 and TRBJ2-4; D is ambiguous. This CDR3 contains 16 residues. Germline lookup yields CDR1 KGHSH and CDR2 LQKENI. V was cut by 2 bases and J by 0 bases, with 11 bases left in between. CDR3 nucleotides: TGTGCCAGCTCACCAAAAACAATACTAGCCAAAAACATTCAGTACTTC. It yields the protein CASSPKTILAKNIQYF.